These 27 T cell receptor beta chains share one sample of origin, sequenced in a study of patients and donors after allogeneic stem cell transplantation. From the RT-PCR reads, TCRdb called clonotypes with MiXCR, one entry per CDR3 protein. The repertoire has about a million distinct CDR3 sequences, about 20% of them found once; the top ten carry 6%. The specimen was blood, either unsorted or a sorted T cell fraction (not recorded which). These receptors were taken from a human donor who was either an allogeneic HSCT recipient or a stem cell or donor lymphocyte infusion donor (not recorded which). It is not recorded whose cells these are; they may come from a transplant donor.

The chain is built from TRBV6-5 and TRBJ2-3, with TRBD2 matching 11 bases. This CDR3 spans 16 amino acids. In germline, CDR1 is MNHEY, CDR2 SVGAGI. J lost 2 bases, V lost 3 bases, and 4 bases had no gene match. In nucleotides, the CDR3 is TGTGCCAGCAGTTATAGCGGGGGGGAGAACACAGATACGCAGTATTTT. This translates into CASSYSGGENTDTQYF.

This clonotype was seen only a few times. The V gene is TRBV5-6, the J gene TRBJ2-4; tentative D call: TRBD1 (6 bases). CDR1 and CDR2 from the germline V gene are SGHDT and YYEEEE. This CDR3 is built from 17 residues. Trimming cost V 4 bases and J 0 bases, with 17 bases left between them. The CDR3 bases are TGTGCCAGCAGCCCCCGGAACAGGGATCTAGCCAAAAACATTCAGTACTTC. Amino acids: CASSPRNRDLAKNIQYF.

The chain carries TRBV5-8 and TRBJ1-5; the match to TRBD1 covers 9 bases. After removal of 4 bases from V and 4 bases from J, the junction contained 12 bases not matched to a gene. Germline loops: CDR1 SGHTS, CDR2 YDEGEE. The CDR3 runs to 17 residues. CDR3 sequence (DNA): TGTGCCAGCAGCGGAACCTACGGGACAGGGTTTAATCAGCCCCAGCATTTT. Translating gives CASSGTYGTGFNQPQHF.

This clonotype turned up a few times. The V and J genes are TRBV27 and TRBJ2-6; D remains unclear. CDR1 is MNHEY, CDR2 SMNVEV, per germline (reference sequence). The CDR3 contains 20 residues. Trimming shortened V by 3 bases and J by 7 bases, and 28 bases separated the two germline ends. CDR3 bases: TGTGCCAGCAGTTTCCTGGCCCCGACTTCGAACAAATTTTTCGCCAACGTCCTGACTTTC. Protein product: CASSFLAPTSNKFFANVLTF.

Only a few counts were recorded for this clonotype. The chain employs TRBV5-5 and TRBJ1-4; 8 bases match TRBD1. The junction had 13 bases not matched to a gene; V was cut back by 2 bases and J by 7 bases. The CDR3 is made up of 17 amino acids. Germline CDR1 SGHKS, CDR2 YYEKEE (reference sequence). DNA of the CDR3: TGTGCCAGCAGCTTCCGGGACAGGAGTGCAGTGGGTGAAAAACTGTTTTTT. It is translated as CASSFRDRSAVGEKLFF.

This clonotype turned up a few times. V is TRBV29-1 and J is TRBJ2-2; TRBD1 is a possible D gene (5 bases). This CDR3 has 15 amino acids. The V and J ends lost 0 bases and 5 bases respectively, with 13 bases between them. CDR1 is SQVTM, CDR2 ANQGSEA, per germline. CDR3 sequence (DNA): TGCAGCGTTGAAGACGGCAGGGCGGAAACCGGGGAGCTGTTTTTT. This gives the protein CSVEDGRAETGELFF.

This clonotype occurred many times. The chain uses TRBV10-3 and TRBJ2-7, with D unresolved. Deletions cut 10 bases from V and 4 bases from J, with 23 bases between. The CDR3 totals 15 residues. CDR1 ENHRY and CDR2 SYGVKD come from the germline V gene. CDR3 nucleotides: TGTGCCACCGGCCTGGCCAGCTCCTCAATATACGAGCAGTACTTC. Translated: CATGLASSSIYEQYF.

The genes are TRBV20-1 and TRBJ2-1; D call uncertain. The germline V gene encodes CDR1 DFQATT and CDR2 SNEGSKA (reference sequence). V lost 5 bases to trimming and J lost 4 bases, with 6 bases between them. CDR3 size: 11 residues. The CDR3 region has the DNA TGCAGTGCTTTAGTGTACAATGAGCAGTTCTTC. Its translation: CSALVYNEQFF.

The CDR3: CSARDLPGGESLHF. CDR3 DNA sequence: TGCAGTGCTAGAGATCTACCCGGAGGAGAATCCCTCCACTTT. J is TRBJ1-6 and V is TRBV20-1; D is unresolved. Trimming removed 0 bases at V and 14 bases at J, with 17 bases between. The length of the CDR3 is 14 residues. CDR1 and CDR2 (germline): DFQATT, SNEGSKA (reference sequence).

This clonotype occurred a few times. The rearrangement joins TRBV7-3 to TRBJ2-4, with 12 nucleotides matching TRBD2. This CDR3 has 14 residues. Germline V gives CDR1 SGHTA, CDR2 FQGTGA. The V gene end was trimmed by 3 bases and the J gene end by 7 bases; junction bases not matched to a gene: 1. In DNA form, the CDR3 reads TGTGCCAGCAGCTTGACTAGCGGGAGCAACATTCAGTACTTC. Translated, it gives CASSLTSGSNIQYF.

The chain carries TRBV3-1 and TRBJ1-5; no firm D call. CDR1 LGHDT and CDR2 YNNKEL come from the germline V gene (reference sequence). This CDR3 comprises 15 residues. The V end was cut by 0 bases, the J end by 3 bases, with 9 bases between. In DNA form, the CDR3 reads TGTGCCAGCAGCCAAGATTCTCCTATCAATCAGCCCCAGCATTTT. It specifies CASSQDSPINQPQHF.

This clonotype occurred a few times. The V call is TRBV5-1, the J call TRBJ2-7, with 11 bases lining up with TRBD2. V lost 5 bases and J lost 4; bases outside the gene matches: 17. This CDR3 region has 18 residues. CDR1 and CDR2 from the germline V gene are SGHRS and YFSETQ. CDR3 DNA: TGCGCCAGCAGTACTTCTAGCGAACTAGCGGGAGTGGCTTACGAGCAGTACTTC. Protein sequence: CASSTSSELAGVAYEQYF.

This clonotype was picked up a small number of times. V is TRBV12-3 or TRBV12-4 and J is TRBJ2-2; TRBD1 agrees at 9 bases. The CDR3 contains 17 residues. V lost 0 bases, J lost 6 bases, and 8 bases stayed unmatched. The CDR3 spells CASSLAGQGKHAGELFF. In nucleotides, the CDR3 is TGTGCCAGCAGTTTAGCTGGACAGGGGAAGCACGCCGGGGAGCTGTTTTTT.

This clonotype was counted only a few times. The chain uses TRBV25-1 and TRBJ2-7, with TRBD2 identical over 10 bases. The germline V gene has CDR1 MGHDK and CDR2 SYGVNS. This CDR3 contains 15 residues. The trim removed 4 bases at V and 5 bases at J, leaving 8 bases unmatched. This chain's CDR3 is CASSGRSGRANEQYF. The CDR3 DNA reads as TGTGCCAGCAGTGGCCGGAGCGGGAGGGCCAACGAGCAGTACTTC.

The chain combines TRBV9 with TRBJ2-4; 8 bases align to TRBD2. The V segment lost 2 bases and the J segment 5 bases; nucleotides outside the gene matches: 18. The germline CDR1 and CDR2 sequences are SGDLS and YYNGEE. The CDR3 spans 19 residues. CDR3: CASSVTSARGGRLQNIQYF. CDR3 nucleotides: TGTGCCAGCAGCGTCACATCGGCGAGGGGCGGGAGGTTGCAAAACATTCAGTACTTC. The full variable domain, its missing parts supplied by reference TRBV9 and TRBJ2-4, is DSGVTQTPKHLITATGQRVTLRCSPRSGDLSVYWYQQSLDQGLQFLIQYYNGEERAKGNILERFSAQQFPDLHSELNLSSLELGDSALYFCASSVTSARGGRLQNIQYFGAGTRLSVL.

The CDR3 loop is CASSPSPGPSEQYF. The DNA of the CDR3 is TGTGCCAGCAGTCCGTCACCGGGACCCTCCGAGCAGTACTTC. This sequence joins TRBV27 and TRBJ2-7; D tentatively reads TRBD1 or TRBD2 (5 bases each). V gave up 5 bases and J gave up 6 bases, with 17 bases separating them. CDR1 is MNHEY, CDR2 SMNVEV, per germline (reference sequence). The CDR3 covers 14 residues.

The rearrangement uses TRBV6-2 or TRBV6-3 and TRBJ1-3; D is perhaps TRBD1 (5 bases). The CDR3 loop spans 17 amino acids. CDR1 is MNHEY, CDR2 SVGEGT, per germline. V dropped 5 bases and J dropped 0 bases, with 17 bases sitting between them. The CDR3 loop is CASSTWTGTLSGNTIYF. CDR3 nucleotide sequence: TGTGCCAGCAGTACCTGGACCGGGACTCTCTCTGGAAACACCATATATTTT.

This clonotype was counted between two and nine times. CDR3 bases: TGTGCCAGCAGTGAAAACTCGAGCGAGCAGTACTTC. Its translation is CASSENSSEQYF. The chain uses TRBV6-1 and TRBJ2-7; no firm D call. Trimming left V 2 bases short and J 6 bases short, with 8 bases between. The CDR3 length is 12 residues. CDR1 is MNHNS, CDR2 SASEGT, per germline.

The chain employs TRBV20-1 and TRBJ1-4; D is unresolved. The V gene lost 5 bases and the J gene lost 7 bases, with 8 bases spanning the gap. This CDR3 is built from 11 residues. Germline V gene lookup returns CDR1 DFQATT and CDR2 SNEGSKA (reference sequence). This CDR3 reads CSALLGEKLFF. The CDR3 nucleotides read TGCAGTGCTCTACTCGGTGAAAAACTGTTTTTT.

CDR3 protein: CASSFSPLGTEAFF. CDR3 DNA sequence: TGCGCCAGCAGCTTCTCACCTCTTGGGACTGAAGCTTTCTTT. The rearrangement links TRBV5-1 to TRBJ1-1; D uncertain. The CDR3 consists of 14 residues. Germline CDR1 reads SGHRS; CDR2 reads YFSETQ. With 2 bases removed from V and 5 bases from J, the gap between germline ends came to 13 bases.

This chain connects TRBV30 to TRBJ1-1; D uncertain. Trimming pared 1 base from V and 5 bases from J, leaving 11 bases between. Germline V gene data show CDR1 as GTSNPN and CDR2 as SVGIG (reference sequence). The CDR3 loop spans 13 amino acids. Here the CDR3 reads CAWSALQLTEAFF. The DNA for the CDR3 is TGTGCCTGGAGTGCCCTCCAGTTGACTGAAGCTTTCTTT. Full variable domain (outside the CDR3, taken from reference TRBV30 and TRBJ1-1): SQTIHQWPATLVQPVGSPLSLECTVEGTSNPNLYWYRQAAGRGLQLLFYSVGIGQISSEVPQNLSASRPQDRQFILSSKKLLLSDSGFYLCAWSALQLTEAFFGQGTRLTVV.

The chain is built from TRBV11-1 and TRBJ2-3; 8 bases fit TRBD2. Germline-derived CDR1 and CDR2 are SGHAT and FQDESV (reference sequence). V lost 5 bases to trimming and J lost 10 bases; unmatched junction nucleotides: 11. The CDR3 is 14 residues long. CDR3 DNA sequence: TGTGCCAGCAGCCCACCCTTGGAGCGGGGGTCGCAGTATTTT. Its protein product is CASSPPLERGSQYF.

This clonotype has only a few counts. CDR3 protein: CASSQERTEYGEQYF. As DNA, the CDR3 is TGCGCCAGCAGCCAAGAACGAACTGAATATGGCGAGCAGTACTTC. The V call is TRBV4-3, the J call TRBJ2-7; the D is unclear. V was pared by 0 bases and J by 6 bases, with 15 bases between. The CDR3 extends over 15 amino acids. Germline V CDR1 and CDR2: LGHNA, YSLEER.

V gene TRBV5-1 combines with J gene TRBJ1-1; D call uncertain. Germline V gene lookup returns CDR1 SGHRS and CDR2 YFSETQ. The CDR3 contains 14 residues. V dropped 3 bases and J dropped 3 bases, with 12 bases sitting between them. The CDR3 here is CASSSRGSDTEAFF. As DNA, the CDR3 is TGCGCCAGCAGCTCCCGCGGGTCCGACACTGAAGCTTTCTTT.

The chain joins TRBV12-3 or TRBV12-4 to TRBJ2-4, with 9 bases fitting TRBD2. This CDR3 spans 15 amino acids. J gave up 1 base and V 4 bases, and 2 bases lay outside the gene matches. The CDR3: CASSSSGKAKNIQYF. The CDR3 nucleotides read TGTGCCAGCAGTTCTAGCGGGAAGGCCAAAAACATTCAGTACTTC.

This chain links TRBV12-3 or TRBV12-4 with TRBJ2-1; tentatively, D is TRBD2 (6 bases). Trimming left V 4 bases short and J 1 base short, with 14 bases between. The CDR3 is 16 amino acids. CDR3 amino acids: CASSSGQGGSYNEQFF. The CDR3 DNA reads as TGTGCCAGCAGTTCTGGCCAGGGAGGATCCTACAATGAGCAGTTCTTC.

This clonotype was found a few times. This chain joins TRBV4-1 and TRBJ2-3; D perhaps matches TRBD2 (6 bases). Germline values: CDR1 MGHRA, CDR2 YSYEKL. The CDR3 runs to 16 residues. The V gene lost 0 bases and the J gene lost 4 bases, with 14 bases spanning the gap. In DNA, the CDR3 is TGCGCCAGCAGCCAAGAAGAGACTAGGTGGGCAGATACGCAGTATTTT. It codes for CASSQEETRWADTQYF.